The entry that follows covers one T cell receptor beta chain sequence. What it recognizes is unknown. These data belong to a study of PD-1 blockade in mismatch repair-deficient tumors. Points from the study as a whole: Rapid post-treatment expansion, then contraction, generally preceding radiologic response, marked tumor-resident clones.

TCRs were sequenced from a few patients responding to pembrolizumab. Measured with immunoSEQ multiplex PCR; TCRdb has only the in-frame clones, and not every one. The data hold about 38,000 clones, with around 79% observed a single time. The material sequenced was peripheral blood, taken 4 weeks after starting pembrolizumab. This TCR was sampled from an adult with mismatch repair-deficient cancer.

CDR3 sequence: CASSARRLGANVLTF. CDR3 DNA: TGTGCCAGTAGTGCCAGACGGCTCGGGGCCAACGTCCTGACTTTC. The genes are TRBV19 and TRBJ2-6; D uncertain. The V end was cut by 5 bases, the J end by 4 bases, with 12 bases between. Per germline, CDR1 LNHDA and CDR2 SQIVND (reference sequence). This CDR3 is built from 15 residues.